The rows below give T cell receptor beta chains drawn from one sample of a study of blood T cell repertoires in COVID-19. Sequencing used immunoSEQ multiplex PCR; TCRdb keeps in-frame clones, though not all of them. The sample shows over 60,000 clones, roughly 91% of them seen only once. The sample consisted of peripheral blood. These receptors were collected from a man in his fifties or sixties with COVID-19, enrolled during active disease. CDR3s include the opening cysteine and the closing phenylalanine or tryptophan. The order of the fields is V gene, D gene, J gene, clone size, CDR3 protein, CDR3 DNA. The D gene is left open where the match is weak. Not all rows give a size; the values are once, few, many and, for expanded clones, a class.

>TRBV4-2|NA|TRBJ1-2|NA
CASSQDRTANLPYGYTF
TGTGCCAGCAGCCAAGACAGGACAGCCAACCTCCCCTATGGCTACACCTTC
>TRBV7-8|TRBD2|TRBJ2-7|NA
CASRSGRGYEQYF
TGTGCCAGCAGGAGCGGGAGAGGCTACGAGCAGTACTTC
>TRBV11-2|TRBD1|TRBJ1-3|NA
CASSYGTGVAGNTIYF
TGTGCCAGCAGCTACGGGACAGGGGTGGCCGGAAACACCATATATTTT
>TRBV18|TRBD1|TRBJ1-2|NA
CASSPPRGPNYGYTF
TGTGCCAGCTCACCACCCAGGGGGCCTAACTATGGCTACACCTTC
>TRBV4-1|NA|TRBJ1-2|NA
CASSQDWGGYGYTF
TGCGCCAGCAGCCAAGATTGGGGGGGATATGGCTACACCTTC
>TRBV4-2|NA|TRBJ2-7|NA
CASSQAGISYEQYF
TGTGCCAGCAGCCAAGCAGGTATCTCCTACGAGCAGTACTTC
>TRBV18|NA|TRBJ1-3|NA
CASSPRASGNTIYF
TGTGCCAGCTCACCACGGGCCTCTGGAAACACCATATATTTT
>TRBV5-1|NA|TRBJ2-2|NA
CASSPDGRTTGELFF
TGCGCCAGCAGCCCAGATGGGCGTACCACCGGGGAGCTGTTTTTT
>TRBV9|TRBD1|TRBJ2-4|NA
CASSPSSGTGGTIQYF
TGTGCCAGCAGTCCTTCGTCCGGGACAGGGGGTACCATTCAGTACTTC
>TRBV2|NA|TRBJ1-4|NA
CASSERATTNEKLFF
TGTGCCAGCAGTGAAAGAGCCACAACTAATGAAAAACTGTTTTTT
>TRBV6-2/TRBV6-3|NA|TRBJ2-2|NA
CASSYLVWPRSGELFF
TGTGCCAGCAGTTACCTGGTCTGGCCTCGCAGCGGGGAGCTGTTTTTT
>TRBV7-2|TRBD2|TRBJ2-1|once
CASSSGKTSGGYNEQFF
TGTGCCAGCAGCTCGGGAAAAACTAGCGGAGGGTACAATGAGCAGTTCTTC
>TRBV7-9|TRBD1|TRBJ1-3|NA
CASSLGPGQGISGNTIYF
TGTGCCAGCAGCTTAGGGCCGGGACAGGGGATCTCTGGAAACACCATATATTTT
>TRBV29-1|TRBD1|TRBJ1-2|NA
CSVGDREDYGYTF
TGCAGCGTTGGGGACAGGGAGGACTATGGCTACACCTTC
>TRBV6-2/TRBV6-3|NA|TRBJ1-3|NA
CASSSGQLYSGNTIYF
TGTGCCAGCAGTTCTGGACAGCTCTACTCTGGAAACACCATATATTTT
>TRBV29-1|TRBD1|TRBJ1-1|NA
CSVDRGRDTEAFF
TGCAGCGTTGACAGGGGGCGAGACACTGAAGCTTTCTTT
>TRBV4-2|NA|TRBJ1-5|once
CASSQGGPQVNQPQHF
TGTGCCAGCAGCCAGGGGGGACCACAGGTCAATCAGCCCCAGCATTTT
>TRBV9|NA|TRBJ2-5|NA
CASSVPGIQETQYF
TGTGCCAGCAGCGTACCCGGGATCCAAGAGACCCAGTACTTC
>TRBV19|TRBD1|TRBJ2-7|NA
CASTPGTGIYEQYF
TGTGCCAGTACCCCCGGGACAGGGATCTACGAGCAGTACTTC
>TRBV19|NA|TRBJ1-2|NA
CASTNNPYGYTF
TGTGCCAGTACTAATAATCCTTATGGCTACACCTTC
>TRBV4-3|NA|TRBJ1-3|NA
CASSQKPFGNTIYF
TGCGCCAGCAGCCAAAAGCCGTTTGGAAACACCATATATTTT
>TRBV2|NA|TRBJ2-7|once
CASSDRGYEQYF
TGTGCCAGCAGTGACAGGGGCTACGAGCAGTACTTC
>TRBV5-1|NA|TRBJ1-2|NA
CASSLVGGYGYTF
TGCGCCAGCAGCTTGGTGGGGGGCTATGGCTACACCTTC
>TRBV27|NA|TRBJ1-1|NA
CASKPDMNTEAFF
TGTGCCAGCAAACCGGACATGAACACTGAAGCTTTCTTT
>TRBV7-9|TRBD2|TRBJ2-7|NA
CASSSGGSLYEQYF
TGTGCCAGCAGCTCCGGCGGGAGCCTCTACGAGCAGTACTTC
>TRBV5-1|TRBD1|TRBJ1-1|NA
CASSAGQPNTEAFF
TGCGCCAGCAGTGCGGGACAGCCGAACACTGAAGCTTTCTTT
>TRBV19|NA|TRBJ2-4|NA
CAGSPTDSPLDIQYF
TGTGCCGGCTCCCCCACGGACAGTCCTCTCGACATTCAGTACTTC
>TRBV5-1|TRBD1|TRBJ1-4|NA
CASSLDPTGPATNEKLFF
TGCGCCAGCAGCTTGGACCCGACAGGGCCCGCAACTAATGAAAAACTGTTTTTT
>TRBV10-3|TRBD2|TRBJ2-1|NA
CAISDGRASYNEQFF
TGTGCCATCAGTGACGGGAGGGCCTCCTACAATGAGCAGTTCTTC
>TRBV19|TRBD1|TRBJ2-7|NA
CASSLPGQFYEQYF
TGTGCCAGTAGTCTTCCGGGACAGTTCTACGAGCAGTACTTC
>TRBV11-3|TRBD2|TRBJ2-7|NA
CASSLGGGANEQYF
TGTGCCAGCAGCTTAGGGGGGGGAGCCAACGAGCAGTACTTC
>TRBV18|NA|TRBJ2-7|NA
CASSPGTVASYEQYF
TGTGCCAGCTCACCAGGGACTGTCGCCTCCTACGAGCAGTACTTC
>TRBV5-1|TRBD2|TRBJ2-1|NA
CASSPAGGNEQFF
TGCGCCAGCAGCCCCGCGGGGGGCAATGAGCAGTTCTTC
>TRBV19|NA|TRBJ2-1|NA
CASSEFDEQFF
TGTGCCAGTAGCGAGTTCGATGAGCAGTTCTTC
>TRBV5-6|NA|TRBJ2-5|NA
CASSKPRVQETQYF
TGTGCCAGCAGCAAACCCCGGGTTCAAGAGACCCAGTACTTC
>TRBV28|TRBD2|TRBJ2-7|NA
CASSLTSGKYEQYF
TGTGCCAGCAGCTTGACTAGCGGGAAGTACGAGCAGTACTTC
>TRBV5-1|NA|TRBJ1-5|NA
CASSLDGAGDQPQHF
TGCGCCAGCAGCTTGGACGGGGCAGGGGATCAGCCCCAGCATTTT
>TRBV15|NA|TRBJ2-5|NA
CATSTQETQYF
TGTGCCACCAGCACTCAAGAGACCCAGTACTTC
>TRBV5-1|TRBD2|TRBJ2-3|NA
CASSSGTSVTDTQYF
TGCGCCAGCAGCTCAGGGACTAGCGTCACAGATACGCAGTATTTT
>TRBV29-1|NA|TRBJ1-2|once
CSVTENYGYTF
TGCAGCGTAACAGAGAACTATGGCTACACCTTC
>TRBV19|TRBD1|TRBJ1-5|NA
CASSETGGEQPQHF
TGTGCCAGTAGCGAGACAGGGGGCGAACAGCCCCAGCATTTT
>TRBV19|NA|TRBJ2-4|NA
CASSIGGAKNIQYF
TGTGCCAGTAGTATCGGAGGTGCCAAAAACATTCAGTACTTC
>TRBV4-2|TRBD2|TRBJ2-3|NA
CASSQASGRAVDTQYF
TGTGCCAGCAGCCAAGCTAGCGGGAGGGCCGTAGATACGCAGTATTTT
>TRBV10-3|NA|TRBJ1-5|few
CAISEKIEQPQHF
TGTGCCATCAGTGAGAAGATCGAGCAGCCCCAGCATTTT
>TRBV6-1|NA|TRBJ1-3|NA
CASSESRNTIYF
TGTGCCAGCAGTGAATCTCGAAACACCATATATTTT
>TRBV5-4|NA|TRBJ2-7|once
CASSFTRAEQYF
TGTGCCAGCAGCTTCACTAGAGCCGAGCAGTACTTC
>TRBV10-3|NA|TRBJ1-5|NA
CAISVGHLSNQPQHF
TGTGCCATCAGTGTGGGACATCTGAGCAATCAGCCCCAGCATTTT
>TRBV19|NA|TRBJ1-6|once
CASSIRELNPPLHF
TGTGCCAGTAGTATACGGGAGCTTAATCCACCCCTCCACTTT
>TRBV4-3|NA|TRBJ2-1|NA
CASSQETQGPDEQFF
TGCGCCAGCAGCCAAGAAACACAGGGTCCGGATGAGCAGTTCTTC
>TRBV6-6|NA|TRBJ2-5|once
CASTMGTRQETQYF
TGTGCCAGCACGATGGGCACCCGACAAGAGACCCAGTACTTC
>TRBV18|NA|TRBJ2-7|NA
CASSPPPGRTYEQYF
TGTGCCAGCTCACCCCCACCAGGGCGGACCTACGAGCAGTACTTC
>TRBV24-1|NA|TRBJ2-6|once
CATSDPTLGNSSGANVLTF
TGTGCCACCAGTGATCCAACCTTAGGCAACAGTTCTGGGGCCAACGTCCTGACTTTC
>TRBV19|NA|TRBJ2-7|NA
CASSTRGIRYEQYF
TGTGCCAGTAGTACGAGAGGGATCAGGTACGAGCAGTACTTC
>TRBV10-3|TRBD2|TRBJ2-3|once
CAISESGRLAGEYTQYF
TGTGCCATCAGTGAGTCGGGGAGGCTAGCGGGAGAGTATACGCAGTATTTT